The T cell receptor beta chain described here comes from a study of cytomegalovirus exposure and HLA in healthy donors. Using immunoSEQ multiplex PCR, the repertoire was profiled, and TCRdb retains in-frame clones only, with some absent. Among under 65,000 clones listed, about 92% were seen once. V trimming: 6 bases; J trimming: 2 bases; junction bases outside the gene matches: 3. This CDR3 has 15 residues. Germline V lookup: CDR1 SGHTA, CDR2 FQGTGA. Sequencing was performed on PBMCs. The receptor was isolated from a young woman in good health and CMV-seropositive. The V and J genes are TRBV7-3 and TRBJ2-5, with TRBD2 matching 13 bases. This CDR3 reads CASRLAGGPQETQYF. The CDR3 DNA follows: TGTGCCAGCAGACTAGCGGGGGGGCCGCAAGAGACCCAGTACTTC.